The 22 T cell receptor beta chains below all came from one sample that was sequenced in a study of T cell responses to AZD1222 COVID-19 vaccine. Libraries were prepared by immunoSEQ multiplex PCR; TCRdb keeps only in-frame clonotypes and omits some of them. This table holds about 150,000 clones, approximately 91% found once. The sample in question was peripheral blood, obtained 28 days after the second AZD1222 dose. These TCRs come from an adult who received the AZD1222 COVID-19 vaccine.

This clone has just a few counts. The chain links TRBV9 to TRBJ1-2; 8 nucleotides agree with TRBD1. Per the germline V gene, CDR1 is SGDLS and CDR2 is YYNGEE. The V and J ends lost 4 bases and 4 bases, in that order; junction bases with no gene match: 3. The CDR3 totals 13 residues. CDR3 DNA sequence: TGTGCCAGCAGCCTAGGGACAGGCTATGGCTACACCTTC. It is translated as CASSLGTGYGYTF.

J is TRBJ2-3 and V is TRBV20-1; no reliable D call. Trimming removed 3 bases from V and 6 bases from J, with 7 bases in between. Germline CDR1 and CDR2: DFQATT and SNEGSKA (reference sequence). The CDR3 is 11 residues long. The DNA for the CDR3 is TGCAGTGCTAGTGTCGGGGATACGCAGTATTTT. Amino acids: CSASVGDTQYF.

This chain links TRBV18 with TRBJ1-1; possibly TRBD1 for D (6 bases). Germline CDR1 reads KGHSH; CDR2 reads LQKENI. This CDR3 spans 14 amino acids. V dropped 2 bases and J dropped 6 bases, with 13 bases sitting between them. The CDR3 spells CASSPYGGAAEAFF. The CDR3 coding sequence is TGTGCCAGCTCACCATACGGGGGCGCGGCTGAAGCTTTCTTT.

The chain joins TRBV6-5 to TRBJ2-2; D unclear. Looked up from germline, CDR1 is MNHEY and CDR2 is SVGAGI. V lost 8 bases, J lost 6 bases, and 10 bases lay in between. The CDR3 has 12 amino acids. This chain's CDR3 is CASGIIPGELFF. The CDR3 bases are TGTGCCAGCGGGATCATTCCCGGGGAGCTGTTTTTT.

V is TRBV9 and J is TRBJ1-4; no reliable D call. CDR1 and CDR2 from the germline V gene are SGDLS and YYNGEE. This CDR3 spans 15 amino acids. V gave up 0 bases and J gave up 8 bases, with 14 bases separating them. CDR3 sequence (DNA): TGTGCCAGCAGCGTAGCTGGCAGTGGCTCGGAAAAACTGTTTTTT. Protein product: CASSVAGSGSEKLFF.

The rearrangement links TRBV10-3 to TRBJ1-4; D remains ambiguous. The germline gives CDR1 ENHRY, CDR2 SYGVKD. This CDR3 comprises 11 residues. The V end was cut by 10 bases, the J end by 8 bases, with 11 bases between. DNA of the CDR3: TGTGCCACCGGAATGGACGAAAAACTGTTTTTT. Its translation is CATGMDEKLFF.

The CDR3 here is CASSADGSTDTQYF. The CDR3 nucleotides read TGCGCCAGCAGCGCGGACGGTAGCACAGATACGCAGTATTTT. The V and J genes are TRBV5-1 and TRBJ2-3; D not resolved. The CDR3 extends over 14 amino acids. Trimming removed 4 bases from V and 0 bases from J, with 9 bases in between. The germline V gene has CDR1 SGHRS and CDR2 YFSETQ.

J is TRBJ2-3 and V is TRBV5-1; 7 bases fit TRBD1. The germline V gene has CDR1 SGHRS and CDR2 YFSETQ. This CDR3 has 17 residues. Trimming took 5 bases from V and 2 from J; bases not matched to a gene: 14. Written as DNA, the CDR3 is TGCGCCAGCAGATGGGGTTCTCGGGACAGATACACAGATACGCAGTATTTT. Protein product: CASRWGSRDRYTDTQYF.

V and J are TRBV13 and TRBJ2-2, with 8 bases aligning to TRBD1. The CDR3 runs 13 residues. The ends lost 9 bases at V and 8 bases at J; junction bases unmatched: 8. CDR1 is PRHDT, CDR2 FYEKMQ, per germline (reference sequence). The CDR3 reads CASAPRGQGELFF. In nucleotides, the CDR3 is TGTGCCAGTGCCCCCAGGGGGCAGGGGGAGCTGTTTTTT. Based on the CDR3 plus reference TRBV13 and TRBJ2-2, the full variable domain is AAGVIQSPRHLIKEKRETATLKCYPIPRHDTVYWYQQGPGQDPQFLISFYEKMQSDKGSIPDRFSAQQFSDYHSELNMSSLELGDSALYFCASAPRGQGELFFGEGSRLTVL.

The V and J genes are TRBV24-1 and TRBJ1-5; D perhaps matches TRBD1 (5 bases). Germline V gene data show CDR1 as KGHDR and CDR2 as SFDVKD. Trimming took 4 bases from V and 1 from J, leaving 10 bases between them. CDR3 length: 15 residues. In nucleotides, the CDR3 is TGTGCCACCAGTGAGAGGGACGGAAGCAATCAGCCCCAGCATTTT. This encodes CATSERDGSNQPQHF.

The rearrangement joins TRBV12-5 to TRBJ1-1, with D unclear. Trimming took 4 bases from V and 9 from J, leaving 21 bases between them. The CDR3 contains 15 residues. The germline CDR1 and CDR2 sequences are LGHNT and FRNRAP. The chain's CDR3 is CASGSVPGFGTKAFF. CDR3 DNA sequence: TGTGCTAGTGGTTCGGTCCCCGGTTTTGGCACGAAAGCTTTCTTT.

The CDR3: CASSDRLPTDTQYF. The DNA for the CDR3 is TGTGCCAGCAGCGACAGACTCCCCACAGATACGCAGTATTTT. This chain links TRBV6-5 with TRBJ2-3; the D gene is possibly TRBD1 (5 bases). The V gene lost 6 bases and the J gene lost 2 bases, with 12 bases spanning the gap. Germline-derived CDR1 and CDR2 are MNHEY and SVGAGI. The CDR3 totals 14 residues.

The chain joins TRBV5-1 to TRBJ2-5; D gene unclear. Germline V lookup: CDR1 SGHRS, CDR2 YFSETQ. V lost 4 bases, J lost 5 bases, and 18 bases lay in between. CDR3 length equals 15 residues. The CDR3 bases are TGCGCCAGCAGCCCCCAGTTGGGAAGGGCGGAGACCCAGTACTTC. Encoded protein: CASSPQLGRAETQYF.

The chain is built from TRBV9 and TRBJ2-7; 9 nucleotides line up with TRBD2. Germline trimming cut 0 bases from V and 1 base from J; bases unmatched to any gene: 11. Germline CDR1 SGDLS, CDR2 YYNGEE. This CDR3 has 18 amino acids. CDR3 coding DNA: TGTGCCAGCAGCGTAGCGGCGGGAGGGCCGGTCATGTCCTACGAGCAGTACTTC. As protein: CASSVAAGGPVMSYEQYF.

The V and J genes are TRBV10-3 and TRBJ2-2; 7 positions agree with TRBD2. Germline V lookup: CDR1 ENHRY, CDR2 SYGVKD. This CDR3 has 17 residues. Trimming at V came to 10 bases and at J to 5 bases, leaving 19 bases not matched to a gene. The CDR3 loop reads CATGGKEGTILTGELFF. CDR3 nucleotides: TGTGCCACGGGGGGAAAAGAAGGGACTATTTTAACCGGGGAGCTGTTTTTT.

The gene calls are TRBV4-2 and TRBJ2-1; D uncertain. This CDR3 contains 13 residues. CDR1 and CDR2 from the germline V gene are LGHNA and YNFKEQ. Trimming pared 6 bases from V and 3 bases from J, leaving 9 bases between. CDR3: CASRLDGYNEQFF. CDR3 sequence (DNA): TGTGCCAGCAGACTGGACGGCTACAATGAGCAGTTCTTC.

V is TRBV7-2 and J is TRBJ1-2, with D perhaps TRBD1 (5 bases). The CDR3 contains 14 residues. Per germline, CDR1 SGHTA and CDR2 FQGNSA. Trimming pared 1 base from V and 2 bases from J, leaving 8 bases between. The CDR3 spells CASSLGDGNYGYTF. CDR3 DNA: TGTGCCAGCAGCTTAGGGGACGGCAACTATGGCTACACCTTC.

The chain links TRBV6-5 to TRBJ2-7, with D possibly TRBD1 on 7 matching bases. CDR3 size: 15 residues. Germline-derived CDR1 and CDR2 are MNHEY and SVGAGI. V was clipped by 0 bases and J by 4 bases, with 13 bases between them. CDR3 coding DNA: TGTGCCAGCAGTTACTCGGAGACAGGGAGGTACGAGCAGTACTTC. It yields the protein CASSYSETGRYEQYF.

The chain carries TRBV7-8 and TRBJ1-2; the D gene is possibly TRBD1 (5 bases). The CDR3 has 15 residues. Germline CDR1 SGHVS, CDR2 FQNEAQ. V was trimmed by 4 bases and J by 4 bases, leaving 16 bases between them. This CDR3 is CASSWGSGSIYGYTF. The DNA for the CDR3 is TGTGCCAGCAGCTGGGGGTCAGGATCAATCTATGGCTACACCTTC.

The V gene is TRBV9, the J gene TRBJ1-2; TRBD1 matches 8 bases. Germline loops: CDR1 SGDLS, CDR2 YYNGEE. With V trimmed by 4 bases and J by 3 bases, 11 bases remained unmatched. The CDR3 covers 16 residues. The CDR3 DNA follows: TGTGCCAGCAGCCTTGATGGGACAGGCGGGGACTATGGCTACACCTTC. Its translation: CASSLDGTGGDYGYTF.

The DNA for the CDR3 is TGTGCCAGCAGCGGTGGACTAGCGGGGCAAGAGACCCAGTACTTC. Translated, it gives CASSGGLAGQETQYF. The chain has TRBV7-9 and TRBJ2-5; TRBD2 aligns across 12 bases. J was trimmed by 2 bases and V by 5 bases; bases with no gene match: 3. Germline V gene sequence: CDR1 SEHNR, CDR2 FQNEAQ (reference sequence). This CDR3 is 15 amino acids long.

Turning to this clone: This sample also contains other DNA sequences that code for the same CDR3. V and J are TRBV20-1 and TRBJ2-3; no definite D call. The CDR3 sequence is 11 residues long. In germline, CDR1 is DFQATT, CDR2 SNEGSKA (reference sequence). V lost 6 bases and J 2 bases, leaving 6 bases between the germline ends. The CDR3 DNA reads TGCAGTGCCAGGCCCACAGATACGCAGTATTTT. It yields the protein CSARPTDTQYF.